This section outlines one T cell receptor (beta chain) sequence together with its context. This sample is part of a study of blood T cell repertoires in COVID-19. Overall study context: Donors in the United States, Italy and Spain gave samples during acute or convalescent COVID-19. The cDNA or gDNA used as material had been derived from T cells, B-cell-depleted T cells, or PBMCs.

Trimming shortened V by 3 bases and J by 8 bases, and 9 bases separated the two germline ends. CDR1 is KGHSH and CDR2 is LQKENI in the germline V gene. The length of the CDR3 is 12 residues. Methods used by the authors: Counts of nucleated cells, estimated from reference gene primer amplification, were obtained. The method was immunoSEQ multiplex PCR; TCRdb's version includes in-frame clones alone and lacks a portion of them. For V, J and clone size, that table is used; D and trimming come from the DNA. In the table there are about 200,000 clones, roughly 85% of which are singletons. Sequencing was done on a sample of peripheral blood. This clonotype was sampled from a woman aged 80 or over with acute or convalescent COVID-19. This chain connects TRBV18 to TRBJ2-3, with D tentatively TRBD2 (6 bases). Here the CDR3 reads CASSPRDATQYF. The CDR3 DNA reads TGTGCCAGCTCACCGCGGGACGCTACGCAGTATTTT.